This T cell receptor (beta chain) is drawn from a study of cytomegalovirus exposure and HLA in healthy donors. Study outcomes and limitations: Trimming of TCR beta V- and J-genes showed a link, identified in a later analysis, to a missense DCLRE1C variant. The listing of roughly 160 TCR beta chains classed them as cytomegalovirus-associated. In an earlier analysis, about 87% or about 30%: the productive usage of most TCR beta V segments.

Comment on this clone: Its target is unknown.

The CDR3 has 15 amino acids. Trimming at V came to 3 bases and at J to 8 bases, leaving 10 bases not matched to a gene. From germline, CDR1 is GTSNPN and CDR2 SVGIG (reference sequence). PCR was performed using 60 Vbeta and 13 Jbeta primers. Data came from immunoSEQ multiplex PCR; TCRdb stores just in-frame clones and leaves some out. The sample records more than 150,000 clones, about 80% being singletons. The V and J genes are TRBV30 and TRBJ2-1, with 10 bases matching TRBD2. Material for sequencing was PBMCs. The source is a woman in her forties or fifties in good health and CMV-seropositive. The CDR3 nucleotides read TGTGCCTGGAGAAGGAGCGGGGGGGCGATTGATGAGCAGTTCTTC. The encoded protein is CAWRRSGGAIDEQFF.